This section outlines one TCR beta chain sequence together with its context. The data derive from a study of blood T cell repertoires in COVID-19. The protocol was immunoSEQ multiplex PCR, while the TCRdb copy is restricted to in-frame clones and leaves out a portion. In the table there are under 250,000 clones, more than 75% of which are singletons. The CDR3 runs 18 residues. V lost 8 bases, J lost 2 bases, and 10 bases stayed unmatched. Looked up from germline, CDR1 is PRHDT and CDR2 is FYEKMQ (reference sequence). This TCR came from a man in his forties or fifties who had recovered from COVID-19. The J gene is TRBJ2-6, the V gene TRBV13; TRBD1 matches at 12 bases. Sequencing used peripheral blood. The CDR3 reads CASGRTGTGGAGANVLTF. CDR3 bases: TGTGCCAGCGGGCGAACCGGGACAGGGGGCGCTGGGGCCAACGTCCTGACTTTC.